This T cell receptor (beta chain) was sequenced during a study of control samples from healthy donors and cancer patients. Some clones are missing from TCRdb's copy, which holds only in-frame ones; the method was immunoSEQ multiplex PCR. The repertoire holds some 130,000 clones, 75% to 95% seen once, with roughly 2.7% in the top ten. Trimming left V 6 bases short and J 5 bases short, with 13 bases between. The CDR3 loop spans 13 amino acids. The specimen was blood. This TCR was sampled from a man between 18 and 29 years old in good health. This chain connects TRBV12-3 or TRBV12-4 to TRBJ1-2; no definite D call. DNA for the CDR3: TGTGCCAGCAGCGGGAGTGGCCTTTATGGCTACACCTTC. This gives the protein CASSGSGLYGYTF.